These 16 T cell receptor beta chains share one sample of origin, sequenced in a study. TCRdb used MiXCR to reprocess the 5' RACE reads, holding one entry per CDR3 protein. The sample lists about 32,000 distinct CDR3 sequences; roughly a quarter were seen once. Sequencing used memory CD4+ T cells sorted from blood. Subset specified: memory CD4+ T cells, CD4+CD45RO+CD25-. These receptors were obtained from a female donor with breast cancer.

V gene TRBV12-3 or TRBV12-4 combines with J gene TRBJ2-6; D gene ambiguous. The CDR3 contains 16 residues. The V end lost 2 bases, the J end lost 4 bases, and 12 bases lay between the germline ends. CDR3 loop: CASSLWCLSGANVLTF. The DNA of the CDR3 is TGTGCCAGCAGTTTATGGTGTCTTTCGGGGGCCAACGTCCTGACTTTC.

V usage is TRBV15 and J usage is TRBJ1-5, with D possibly being TRBD1 (6 bases). In germline, CDR1 is LNHNV, CDR2 YYDKDF (reference sequence). Trimming shortened V by 8 bases and J by 4 bases, and 9 bases separated the two germline ends. The CDR3 is 12 amino acids. The CDR3 sequence is CATATGNQPQHF. For the CDR3, the DNA is TGTGCCACCGCAACAGGGAATCAGCCCCAGCATTTT.

The V call is TRBV7-2, the J call TRBJ1-2, with D possibly matching TRBD1 (6 bases). The CDR3 is 14 residues long. Trimming shortened V by 5 bases and J by 6 bases, and 16 bases separated the two germline ends. Per germline, CDR1 SGHTA and CDR2 FQGNSA. The CDR3 protein is CASSPVTGQHGYTF. DNA of the CDR3: TGTGCCAGCAGCCCAGTGACAGGACAACATGGCTACACCTTC.

This sequence joins TRBV7-9 and TRBJ1-1; D is unclear. Trimming removed 7 bases at V and 4 bases at J, with 13 bases between. There are 13 residues in the CDR3. Germline CDR1 and CDR2: SEHNR and FQNEAQ (reference sequence). The CDR3 region is CASTPVGPTEAFF. In DNA, the CDR3 is TGTGCCAGCACCCCAGTCGGCCCCACTGAAGCTTTCTTT. Looking up the rest from reference TRBV7-9 and TRBJ1-1 gives the full variable domain: DTGVSQNPRHKITKRGQNVTFRCDPISEHNRLYWYRQTLGQGPEFLTYFQNEAQLEKSRLLSDRFSAERPKGSFSTLEIQRTEQGDSAMYLCASTPVGPTEAFFGQGTRLTVV.

This clonotype showed up just a few times. CDR3 DNA: TGTGCCAGCAGCCGAACTAATGGGGAGGACAATCAGCCCCAGCATTTT. This codes for CASSRTNGEDNQPQHF. The chain combines TRBV7-8 with TRBJ1-5; D is undetermined. The V end was cut by 5 bases, the J end by 3 bases, with 17 bases between. The CDR3 spans 16 residues. Germline CDR1 and CDR2: SGHVS and FQNEAQ.

DNA of the CDR3: TGTGCCAGCAGGTTTATACAGGGGGCGCGACAGTACTTC. Its protein product is CASRFIQGARQYF. This sequence joins TRBV12-3 or TRBV12-4 and TRBJ2-7; 9 nucleotides line up with TRBD1. The CDR3 spans 13 residues. Germline trimming cut 6 bases from V and 10 bases from J; bases unmatched to any gene: 10.

This clonotype was found many times. The genes are TRBV7-3 and TRBJ2-1; the D gene could be TRBD1 or TRBD2 (5 bases each). Trimming cost V 1 base and J 7 bases, with 14 bases left between them. This CDR3 region has 15 residues. Germline values: CDR1 SGHTA, CDR2 FQGTGA. Written as DNA, the CDR3 is TGTGCCAGCAGCTTAATGGGGGAGACGATGAATGAGCAGTTCTTC. It is translated as CASSLMGETMNEQFF.

This clonotype was observed a few times. The chain is built from TRBV30 and TRBJ1-1, with D possibly matching TRBD1 (5 bases). Between the trimmed V and J ends, which lost 0 bases and 8 bases, there was a span of 10 bases. The length of the CDR3 is 12 residues. CDR1 and CDR2 from the germline V gene are GTSNPN and SVGIG (reference sequence). CDR3 in DNA: TGTGCCTGGAGTGTATTGGGGCTCGAAGCTTTCTTT. It translates to CAWSVLGLEAFF.

V usage is TRBV7-3 and J usage is TRBJ2-1; possibly TRBD1 for D (5 bases). The CDR3 has 13 residues. CDR1 is SGHTA, CDR2 FQGTGA, per germline. Deletions cut 5 bases from V and 5 bases from J, with 10 bases between. In DNA, the CDR3 is TGTGCCAGCAGCGAGACAGTAAACAATGAGCAGTTCTTC. The encoded protein is CASSETVNNEQFF.

As to this clonotype: The germline gene is not matched at one end of the junction; a read error may be the cause. The rearrangement links TRBV28 to TRBJ2-7, with D unresolved. CDR3 length: 15 residues. Germline V gene lookup returns CDR1 MDHEN and CDR2 SYDVKM. CDR3 loop: CVSSLYLDLPYEQYF. In DNA, the CDR3 is TGTGTCAGCAGTCTCTATCTCGACCTCCCCTACGAGCAGTACTTC.

This clonotype turned up a few times. The rearrangement joins TRBV7-9 to TRBJ2-2; D not certain. V lost 4 bases to trimming and J lost 1 base, with 4 bases between them. From germline, CDR1 is SEHNR and CDR2 FQNEAQ (reference sequence). The CDR3 is 13 amino acids. The CDR3 DNA reads as TGTGCCAGCAGCTCTTGGAACACCGGGGAGCTGTTTTTT. It specifies CASSSWNTGELFF.

This clonotype showed up many times. The J gene is TRBJ2-7, the V gene TRBV29-1, with 8 nucleotides matching TRBD1. Germline V lookup: CDR1 SQVTM, CDR2 ANQGSEA. The CDR3 spans 12 residues. Germline trimming cut 5 bases from V and 2 bases from J; bases unmatched to any gene: 2. This CDR3 reads CSVRTGTYEQYF. The CDR3 DNA reads TGCAGCGTTCGGACAGGGACCTACGAGCAGTACTTC.

The chain carries TRBV9 and TRBJ2-7; D is uncertain. V shed 4 bases and J shed 0 bases, with 17 bases lying between them. The CDR3 extends over 16 amino acids. CDR1 SGDLS and CDR2 YYNGEE come from the germline V gene. CDR3 protein: CASSPRDGLLSYEQYF. The CDR3 DNA is TGTGCCAGCAGCCCTCGTGACGGGCTCCTCTCCTACGAGCAGTACTTC. Full variable domain (outside the CDR3, taken from reference TRBV9 and TRBJ2-7): DSGVTQTPKHLITATGQRVTLRCSPRSGDLSVYWYQQSLDQGLQFLIQYYNGEERAKGNILERFSAQQFPDLHSELNLSSLELGDSALYFCASSPRDGLLSYEQYFGPGTRLTVT.

J is TRBJ1-6 and V is TRBV5-4; D is possibly TRBD1 (6 bases). CDR3 length equals 17 residues. Between the trimmed V and J ends, which lost 2 bases and 4 bases, there was a span of 16 bases. In germline, CDR1 is SGHNT, CDR2 YYREEE (reference sequence). The CDR3 DNA reads TGTGCCAGCAGCTTCCAAAGTTCGGGGGCGTATAATTCACCCCTCCACTTT. Translation gives CASSFQSSGAYNSPLHF.

The V and J genes are TRBV7-2 and TRBJ2-7, with 12 bases lining up with TRBD1. The CDR3 loop spans 15 amino acids. V lost 6 bases to trimming and J lost 4 bases; unmatched junction nucleotides: 7. The germline V gene encodes CDR1 SGHTA and CDR2 FQGNSA. The CDR3 spells CASSPGQGAEYEQYF. In nucleotides, the CDR3 is TGTGCCAGCAGTCCGGGACAGGGGGCTGAGTACGAGCAGTACTTC.

This clonotype came up a few times. This chain connects TRBV11-2 to TRBJ1-1, with 8 positions matching TRBD1. This CDR3 comprises 15 residues. The V gene end was trimmed by 5 bases and the J gene end by 1 base; junction bases not matched to a gene: 6. Looked up from germline, CDR1 is SGHAT and CDR2 is FQNNGV. This CDR3 is CASSPTGARNTEAFF. For the CDR3, the DNA is TGTGCCAGCAGCCCGACAGGGGCTCGGAACACTGAAGCTTTCTTT.